This is a list of T cell receptor beta chains from one sample in a study of blood T cell repertoires in COVID-19. Generated by immunoSEQ multiplex PCR, the TCRdb table keeps only in-frame clones and is missing some. Of 250,000 to 350,000 clones listed, about 85% are singletons. Sequencing was done on a sample of peripheral blood. The origin of the receptors is a man younger than 30 with active or convalescent COVID-19. Both conserved end residues are part of each CDR3. A D gene is named only where the DNA matches it firmly.

TRBV9	TRBD1	TRBJ1-1	TGTGCCAGCAGCCCAAGACAGGGGAAGCATTCTGAAGCTTTCTTT	CASSPRQGKHSEAFF
TRBV7-9	TRBD1	TRBJ2-7	TGTGCCAGCAGCAGCCGACAGGGTAGTTACGAGCAGTACTTC	CASSSRQGSYEQYF
TRBV9	TRBD1	TRBJ1-4	TGTGCCAGCAGCCGACGTGGGGGACAGGTAAATGAAAAACTGTTTTTT	CASSRRGGQVNEKLFF
TRBV5-8	.	TRBJ2-3	TGTGCCAGCAGCCGCAGACTGAACACAGATACGCAGTATTTT	CASSRRLNTDTQYF
TRBV29-1	.	TRBJ1-3	TGCAGCGTTGCTGGGCCCTCTGGAAACACCATATATTTT	CSVAGPSGNTIYF
TRBV4-3	TRBD2	TRBJ2-1	TGCGCCAGCAGCCAAGAATCGCGGGGGTACAATGAGCAGTTCTTC	CASSQESRGYNEQFF
TRBV4-3	TRBD1	TRBJ2-7	TGCGCCAGCAGCCAAGATTGGGACAGGGGATACGAGCAGTACTTC	CASSQDWDRGYEQYF
TRBV7-8	TRBD1	TRBJ1-1	TGTGCCAGCAGCTTTCTCGGGACAGGGAGGAACACTGAAGCTTTCTTT	CASSFLGTGRNTEAFF
TRBV5-6	TRBD1	TRBJ2-7	TGTGCCAGCAGCCCGAGGACAGGGTTCGACGAGCAGTACTTC	CASSPRTGFDEQYF
TRBV28	TRBD2	TRBJ2-3	TGTGCCAGCAGTTTAGTGGTAACGGGAGGATACGGCGATACGCAGTATTTT	CASSLVVTGGYGDTQYF